Presented here are 19 T cell receptor beta chains from one specimen sequenced in a study of cytomegalovirus exposure and HLA in healthy donors. 60 Vbeta and 13 Jbeta primers were used in PCR. Profiled with immunoSEQ multiplex PCR; TCRdb holds only in-frame clones, not every one. The repertoire holds 150,000 to 200,000 clones, with approximately 80% as singletons. Sequencing was performed on PBMCs. These receptors all stem from a man aged 30 to 39 in good health and CMV-seropositive.

The CDR3 protein is CASSRTPYQPQHF. In DNA, the CDR3 is TGTGCCAGCAGTCGGACTCCTTATCAGCCCCAGCATTTT. The rearrangement uses TRBV27 and TRBJ1-5; D is undetermined. CDR1 is MNHEY and CDR2 is SMNVEV in the germline V gene (reference sequence). The CDR3 has 13 amino acids. The V gene lost 5 bases and the J gene lost 5 bases, with 10 bases spanning the gap.

The rearrangement joins TRBV27 to TRBJ1-1; D might be TRBD1 (5 bases). The germline V gene has CDR1 MNHEY and CDR2 SMNVEV (reference sequence). The ends were cut back, 2 bases at V and 2 bases at J, with 21 bases in the middle. The CDR3 spans 18 residues. The CDR3 region has the DNA TGTGCCAGCAGTTTACAATTCGGACCCGGGGGACTCAACACTGAAGCTTTCTTT. This codes for CASSLQFGPGGLNTEAFF.

The CDR3 DNA follows: TGTGCCAGCAGCCTCGCCGGGACAGGGGGCCAGATGAACACTGAAGCTTTCTTT. Residues: CASSLAGTGGQMNTEAFF. The chain is built from TRBV28 and TRBJ1-1; TRBD1 matches at 12 bases. CDR3 length: 18 residues. The V segment lost 6 bases and the J segment 0 bases; nucleotides outside the gene matches: 11. The germline V gene encodes CDR1 MDHEN and CDR2 SYDVKM.

This clone was seen once. This chain connects TRBV7-2 to TRBJ1-6; unclear D gene. Trimming cost V 7 bases and J 0 bases, with 10 bases left between them. This CDR3 has 15 residues. Germline CDR1 is SGHTA and CDR2 is FQGNSA. The CDR3 sequence: CASTSASSYNSPLHF. For the CDR3, the DNA is TGTGCCAGCACTAGCGCAAGCTCCTATAATTCACCCCTCCACTTT.

This chain joins TRBV4-1 and TRBJ2-7; D is perhaps TRBD2 (6 bases). This CDR3 contains 16 residues. Trimming cost V 0 bases and J 4 bases, with 16 bases left between them. The germline V gene encodes CDR1 MGHRA and CDR2 YSYEKL. The CDR3 protein is CASSQDLWRLGYEQYF. The CDR3 DNA reads TGCGCCAGCAGCCAAGACTTGTGGCGACTAGGGTACGAGCAGTACTTC.

This clone was seen more than once but under ten times. The J gene is TRBJ2-2, the V gene TRBV4-1; 13 positions agree with TRBD2. CDR1 is MGHRA, CDR2 YSYEKL, per germline. The CDR3 runs to 19 residues. V lost 1 base and J lost 4; bases outside the gene matches: 9. The CDR3 nucleotides read TGCGCCAGCAGCCAAGTGAGAGGGGGACTAGCGGGACTCACCGGGGAGCTGTTTTTT. Protein sequence: CASSQVRGGLAGLTGELFF.

This clone has a single count. CDR3 protein: CASSPGTSGSKHEQYF. In DNA form, the CDR3 reads TGCGCCAGCAGCCCGGGGACTAGCGGGAGTAAACACGAGCAGTACTTC. This chain connects TRBV5-1 to TRBJ2-7; 14 bases match TRBD2. V shed 4 bases and J 5 bases; nucleotides not matched to a gene: 8. This CDR3 has 16 amino acids. Per germline, CDR1 SGHRS and CDR2 YFSETQ.

The chain has TRBV19 and TRBJ1-2; unclear D gene. The CDR3 sequence is 14 residues long. With 6 bases removed from V and 3 bases from J, the gap between germline ends came to 14 bases. Germline CDR1 and CDR2: LNHDA and SQIVND (reference sequence). The CDR3 coding sequence is TGTGCCAGTAGGAGACAACCGGCTGACTATGGCTACACCTTC. Translating gives CASRRQPADYGYTF.

The rearrangement uses TRBV11-3 and TRBJ2-4; a weak D match, TRBD2 (6 bases). CDR1 SGHNT and CDR2 YENEEA come from the germline V gene. V lost 1 base and J 7 bases, leaving 14 bases between the germline ends. This CDR3 has 15 residues. The CDR3 DNA reads as TGTGCCAGCAGCTTAGGGGTCGAGACTAGGAACATTCAGTACTTC. It specifies CASSLGVETRNIQYF.

The chain couples TRBV9 to TRBJ1-2; 9 bases align to TRBD1. This CDR3 contains 14 residues. Looked up from germline, CDR1 is SGDLS and CDR2 is YYNGEE. Unmatched junction bases numbered 8, after V lost 5 bases and J lost 6 bases. CDR3 DNA: TGTGCCAGCAGAGATACACAGGGGGCGCATGGCTACACCTTC. Translated, it gives CASRDTQGAHGYTF. Combining the CDR3 with reference TRBV9 and TRBJ1-2 gives the whole variable domain DSGVTQTPKHLITATGQRVTLRCSPRSGDLSVYWYQQSLDQGLQFLIQYYNGEERAKGNILERFSAQQFPDLHSELNLSSLELGDSALYFCASRDTQGAHGYTFGSGTRLTVV.

This chain links TRBV13 with TRBJ2-2; 10 nucleotides match TRBD2. The germline V gene encodes CDR1 PRHDT and CDR2 FYEKMQ (reference sequence). The CDR3 has 17 amino acids. Trimming removed 5 bases from V and 5 bases from J; junction bases left unmatched: 11. CDR3 amino acids: CASSQPGTSEWTGELFF. The CDR3 region has the DNA TGTGCCAGCAGCCAGCCCGGGACTAGCGAGTGGACCGGGGAGCTGTTTTTT.

The chain employs TRBV6-1 and TRBJ2-7, with D hard to call. Germline CDR1 MNHNS, CDR2 SASEGT. The CDR3 spans 15 residues. Trimming left V 1 base short and J 4 bases short, with 14 bases between. The CDR3 reads CASSEDRSDFYEQYF. The CDR3, as DNA: TGTGCCAGCAGTGAAGATCGTTCAGATTTTTACGAGCAGTACTTC.

This chain uses TRBV29-1 with TRBJ1-1; no reliable D call. Germline V gene lookup returns CDR1 SQVTM and CDR2 ANQGSEA. V was clipped by 7 bases and J by 6 bases, with 9 bases between them. CDR3 length: 10 residues. This CDR3 is CSAEVAEAFF. The DNA of the CDR3 is TGCAGCGCCGAGGTGGCTGAAGCTTTCTTT.

This chain joins TRBV5-4 and TRBJ1-1; 7 bases map to TRBD1. Trimming cost V 9 bases and J 5 bases; bases outside gene matches: 10. Germline assignment: CDR1 SGHNT and CDR2 YYREEE (reference sequence). CDR3 length: 13 residues. The DNA for the CDR3 is TGTGCCACCCACCCGACAGGGCGGACTGAAGCTTTCTTT. Protein sequence: CATHPTGRTEAFF. Full variable domain (outside the CDR3, taken from reference TRBV5-4 and TRBJ1-1): ETGVTQSPTHLIKTRGQQVTLRCSSQSGHNTVSWYQQALGQGPQFIFQYYREEENGRGNFPPRFSGLQFPNYSSELNVNALELDDSALYLCATHPTGRTEAFFGQGTRLTVV.

The chain links TRBV15 to TRBJ2-7; D ambiguous. The V end lost 0 bases, the J end lost 1 base, and 4 bases lay between the germline ends. CDR1 and CDR2 from the germline V gene are LNHNV and YYDKDF (reference sequence). The CDR3 sequence is 13 residues long. Here the CDR3 reads CATSRDKSYEQYF. The DNA of the CDR3 is TGTGCCACCAGCAGAGATAAATCCTACGAGCAGTACTTC.

The rearrangement links TRBV7-9 to TRBJ2-7; D unclear. The V gene's germline CDR1 is SEHNR and CDR2 FQNEAQ (reference sequence). The CDR3 length is 13 residues. V lost 2 bases and J 3 bases, leaving 8 bases between the germline ends. CDR3 sequence reads: CASSLMSRYEQYF. The CDR3 nucleotides read TGTGCCAGCAGCTTAATGTCCCGCTACGAGCAGTACTTC. The full variable domain, rest sourced from reference TRBV7-9 and TRBJ2-7, is DTGVSQNPRHKITKRGQNVTFRCDPISEHNRLYWYRQTLGQGPEFLTYFQNEAQLEKSRLLSDRFSAERPKGSFSTLEIQRTEQGDSAMYLCASSLMSRYEQYFGPGTRLTVT.

V is TRBV27 and J is TRBJ1-1; D is perhaps TRBD1 (5 bases). The CDR3 length is 15 residues. The ends were cut back, 1 base at V and 3 bases at J, with 12 bases in the middle. Germline-derived CDR1 and CDR2 are MNHEY and SMNVEV (reference sequence). The CDR3: CASSLWGGPDTEAFF. Here the CDR3 DNA reads TGTGCCAGCAGTTTATGGGGGGGTCCCGACACTGAAGCTTTCTTT.

The V gene is TRBV27, the J gene TRBJ2-1; the match to TRBD1 covers 7 bases. Germline-derived CDR1 and CDR2 are MNHEY and SMNVEV (reference sequence). With V trimmed by 5 bases and J by 3 bases, 7 bases remained unmatched. The CDR3 runs 15 residues. The CDR3 loop reads CASSIRGTDYNEQFF. The CDR3 coding sequence is TGTGCCAGCAGTATTAGGGGGACAGACTACAATGAGCAGTTCTTC.

The rearrangement joins TRBV15 to TRBJ2-1, with 7 bases aligning to TRBD2. This CDR3 has 18 residues. Trimming took 0 bases from V and 0 from J; bases not matched to a gene: 8. The germline V gene has CDR1 LNHNV and CDR2 YYDKDF (reference sequence). Here the CDR3 DNA reads TGTGCCACCAGCAGAGATCGGTTCGGGGGGAGCTCCTACAATGAGCAGTTCTTC. This translates into CATSRDRFGGSSYNEQFF.